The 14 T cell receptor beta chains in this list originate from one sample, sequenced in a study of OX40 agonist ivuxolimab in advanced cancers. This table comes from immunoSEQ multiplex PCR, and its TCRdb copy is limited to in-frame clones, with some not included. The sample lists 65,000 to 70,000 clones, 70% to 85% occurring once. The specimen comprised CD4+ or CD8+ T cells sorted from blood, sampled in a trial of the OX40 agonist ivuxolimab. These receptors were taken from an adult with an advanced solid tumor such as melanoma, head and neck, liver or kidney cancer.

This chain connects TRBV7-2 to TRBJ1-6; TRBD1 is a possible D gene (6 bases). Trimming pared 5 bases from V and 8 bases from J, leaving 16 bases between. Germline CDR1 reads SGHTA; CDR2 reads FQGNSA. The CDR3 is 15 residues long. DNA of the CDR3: TGTGCCAGCAGCCTCAGACAGGCATTTGATTCACCCCTCCACTTT. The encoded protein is CASSLRQAFDSPLHF.

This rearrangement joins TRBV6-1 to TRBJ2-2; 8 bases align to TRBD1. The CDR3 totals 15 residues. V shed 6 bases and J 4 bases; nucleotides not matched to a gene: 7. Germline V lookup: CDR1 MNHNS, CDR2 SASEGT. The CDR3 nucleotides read TGTGCCAGCAGCGGACAGGGTACGGGCACCGGGGAGCTGTTTTTT. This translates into CASSGQGTGTGELFF.

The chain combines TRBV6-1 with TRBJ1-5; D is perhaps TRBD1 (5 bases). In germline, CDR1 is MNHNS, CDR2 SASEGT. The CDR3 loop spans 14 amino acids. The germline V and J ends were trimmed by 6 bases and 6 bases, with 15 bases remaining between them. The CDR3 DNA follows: TGTGCCAGCAGCATCGGGGCGTCGGGTCAGCCCCAGCATTTT. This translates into CASSIGASGQPQHF.

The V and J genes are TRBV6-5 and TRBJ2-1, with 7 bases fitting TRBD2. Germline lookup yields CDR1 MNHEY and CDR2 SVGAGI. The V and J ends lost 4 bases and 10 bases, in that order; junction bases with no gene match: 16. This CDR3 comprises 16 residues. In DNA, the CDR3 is TGTGCCAGCAGTTCCCCCTTGGGGGGGGGAACTTACGAGCAGTTCTTC. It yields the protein CASSSPLGGGTYEQFF.

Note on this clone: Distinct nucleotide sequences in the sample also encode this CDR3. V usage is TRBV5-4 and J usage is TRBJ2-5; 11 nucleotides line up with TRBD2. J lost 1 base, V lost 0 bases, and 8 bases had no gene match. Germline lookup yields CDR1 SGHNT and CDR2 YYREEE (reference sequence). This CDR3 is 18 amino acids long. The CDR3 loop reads CASSLGSTSGAPQETQYF. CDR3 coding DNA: TGTGCCAGCAGCTTGGGGTCGACTAGCGGGGCCCCCCAAGAGACCCAGTACTTC. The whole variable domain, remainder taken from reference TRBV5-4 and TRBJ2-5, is ETGVTQSPTHLIKTRGQQVTLRCSSQSGHNTVSWYQQALGQGPQFIFQYYREEENGRGNFPPRFSGLQFPNYSSELNVNALELDDSALYLCASSLGSTSGAPQETQYFGPGTRLLVL.

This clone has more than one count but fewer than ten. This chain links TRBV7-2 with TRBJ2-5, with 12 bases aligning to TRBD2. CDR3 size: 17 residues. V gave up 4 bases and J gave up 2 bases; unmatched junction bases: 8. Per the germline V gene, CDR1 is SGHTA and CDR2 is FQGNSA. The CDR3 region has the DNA TGTGCCAGCAGCTATCAGTCGACTAGCGGGGGACAAGAGACCCAGTACTTC. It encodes CASSYQSTSGGQETQYF.

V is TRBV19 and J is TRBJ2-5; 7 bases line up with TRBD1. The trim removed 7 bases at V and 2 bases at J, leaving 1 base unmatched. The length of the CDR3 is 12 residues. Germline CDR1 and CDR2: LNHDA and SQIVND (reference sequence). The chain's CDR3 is CASTDRQETQYF. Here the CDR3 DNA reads TGTGCCAGTACGGACAGGCAAGAGACCCAGTACTTC.

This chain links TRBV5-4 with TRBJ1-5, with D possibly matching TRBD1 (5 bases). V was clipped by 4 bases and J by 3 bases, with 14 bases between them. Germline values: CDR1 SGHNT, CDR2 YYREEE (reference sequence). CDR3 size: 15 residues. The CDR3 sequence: CASSLIGDYNQPQHF. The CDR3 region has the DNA TGTGCCAGCAGCCTCATAGGGGATTACAATCAGCCCCAGCATTTT. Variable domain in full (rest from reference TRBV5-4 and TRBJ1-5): ETGVTQSPTHLIKTRGQQVTLRCSSQSGHNTVSWYQQALGQGPQFIFQYYREEENGRGNFPPRFSGLQFPNYSSELNVNALELDDSALYLCASSLIGDYNQPQHFGDGTRLSIL.

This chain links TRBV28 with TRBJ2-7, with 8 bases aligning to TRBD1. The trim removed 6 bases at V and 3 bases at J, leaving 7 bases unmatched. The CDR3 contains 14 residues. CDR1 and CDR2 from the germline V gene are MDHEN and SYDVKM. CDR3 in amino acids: CASRLTGERYEQYF. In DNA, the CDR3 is TGTGCCAGCAGGCTGACAGGGGAACGCTACGAGCAGTACTTC.

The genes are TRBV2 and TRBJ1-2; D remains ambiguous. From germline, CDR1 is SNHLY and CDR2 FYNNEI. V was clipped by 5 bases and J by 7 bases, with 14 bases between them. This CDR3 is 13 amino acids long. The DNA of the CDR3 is TGTGCCAGCAGTTATAAGCAAGAGGGTGGCTACACCTTC. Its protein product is CASSYKQEGGYTF.

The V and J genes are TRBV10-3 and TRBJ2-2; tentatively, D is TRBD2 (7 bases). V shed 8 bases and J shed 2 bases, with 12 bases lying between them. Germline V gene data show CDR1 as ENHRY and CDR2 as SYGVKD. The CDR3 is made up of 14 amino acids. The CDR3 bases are TGTGCCATCGCGGGGGCCCTTAACACCGGGGAGCTGTTTTTT. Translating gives CAIAGALNTGELFF.

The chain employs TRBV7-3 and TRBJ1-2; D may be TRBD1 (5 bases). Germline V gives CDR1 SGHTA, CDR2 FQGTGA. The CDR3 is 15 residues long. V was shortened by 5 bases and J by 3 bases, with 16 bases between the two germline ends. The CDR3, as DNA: TGTGCCAGCAGCCCAAATGGGATGGGGGACTATGGCTACACCTTC. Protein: CASSPNGMGDYGYTF.

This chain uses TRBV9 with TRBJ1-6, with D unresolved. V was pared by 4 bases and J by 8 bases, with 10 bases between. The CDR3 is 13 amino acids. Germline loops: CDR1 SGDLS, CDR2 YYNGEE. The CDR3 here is CASSPGGDSPLHF. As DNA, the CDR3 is TGTGCCAGCAGCCCAGGCGGGGATTCACCCCTCCACTTT.

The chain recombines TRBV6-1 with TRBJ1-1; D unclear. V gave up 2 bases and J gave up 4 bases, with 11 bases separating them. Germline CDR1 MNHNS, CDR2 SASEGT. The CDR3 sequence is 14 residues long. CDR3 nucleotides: TGTGCCAGCAGTGAAATGCCCCATGGCACTGAAGCTTTCTTT. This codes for CASSEMPHGTEAFF.